The 32 T cell receptor beta chains presented below share a single source sample, sequenced in a study of blood T cell repertoires in COVID-19. The repertoire was sequenced with immunoSEQ multiplex PCR; TCRdb's copy has only in-frame clones and lacks some. This table holds approximately 500,000 clones, approximately 88% found once. Sequences were obtained from PBMCs or T cells enriched from blood (not recorded which). The receptor source for this set is a woman aged 40-49 years who had recovered from COVID-19.

The rearrangement links TRBV7-2 to TRBJ2-3, with 9 nucleotides matching TRBD2. V gave up 1 base and J gave up 2 bases; unmatched junction bases: 7. Germline V gene sequence: CDR1 SGHTA, CDR2 FQGNSA. The CDR3 has 17 residues. The CDR3 sequence is CASSLVSLAGLTDTQYF. DNA of the CDR3: TGTGCCAGCAGCTTAGTGTCCCTAGCGGGGCTCACAGATACGCAGTATTTT.

V is TRBV6-6 and J is TRBJ1-5; 12 nucleotides line up with TRBD1. From germline, CDR1 is MNHNY and CDR2 SVGAGI (reference sequence). The CDR3 length is 15 residues. The V segment lost 5 bases and the J segment 7 bases; nucleotides outside the gene matches: 6. CDR3 sequence (DNA): TGTGCCAGCAGTCCCGGGACAGGGGGCGGGCAGCCCCAGCATTTT. This gives the protein CASSPGTGGGQPQHF.

V and J are TRBV6-5 and TRBJ2-1; TRBD2 aligns across 8 bases. J lost 6 bases, V lost 5 bases, and 9 bases had no gene match. This CDR3 has 15 residues. CDR1 and CDR2 from the germline V gene are MNHEY and SVGAGI. CDR3 in DNA: TGTGCCAGCAGTACGGGACTAGTAGGGTTCAATGAGCAGTTCTTC. It encodes CASSTGLVGFNEQFF.

Comment on this clone: The sample carries other DNA sequences with the same CDR3. CDR3 nucleotides: TGCGCCAGCAGCCCGGACAGGGGGACTGAAGCTTTCTTT. Amino acids: CASSPDRGTEAFF. The rearrangement links TRBV5-1 to TRBJ1-1, with 10 bases matching TRBD1. J was trimmed by 5 bases and V by 4 bases; bases with no gene match: 2. The CDR3 extends over 13 amino acids. Germline assignment: CDR1 SGHRS and CDR2 YFSETQ.

The chain couples TRBV10-2 to TRBJ2-7, with TRBD2 as a possible D gene (5 bases). Germline V lookup: CDR1 WSHSY, CDR2 SAAADI. This CDR3 contains 13 residues. The V end was cut by 6 bases, the J end by 2 bases, with 11 bases between. DNA for the CDR3: TGCGCCAGCAGGGTAGCGCTAACCTACGAGCAGTACTTC. It yields the protein CASRVALTYEQYF.

This clone came up a few times. The chain uses TRBV5-1 and TRBJ1-4; D perhaps matches TRBD1 (6 bases). Germline V CDR1 and CDR2: SGHRS, YFSETQ. This CDR3 region has 15 residues. V dropped 4 bases and J dropped 0 bases, with 10 bases sitting between them. CDR3 bases: TGCGCCAGCAGCGTGGACAGACCAACTAATGAAAAACTGTTTTTT. It is translated as CASSVDRPTNEKLFF.

The genes are TRBV11-3 and TRBJ2-3; the D gene is possibly TRBD2 (6 bases). The CDR3 covers 15 residues. Germline V gives CDR1 SGHNT, CDR2 YENEEA. The ends were cut back, 6 bases at V and 0 bases at J, with 13 bases in the middle. Here the CDR3 DNA reads TGTGCCAGCAGACCAGGCGGGGCGAGCACAGATACGCAGTATTTT. Protein product: CASRPGGASTDTQYF.

The V call is TRBV18, the J call TRBJ2-7; D not certain. CDR1 and CDR2 (germline): KGHSH, LQKENI. This CDR3 has 13 residues. Trimming took 3 bases from V and 0 from J, leaving 6 bases between them. CDR3 in amino acids: CASSPAGSYEQYF. The CDR3 DNA is TGTGCCAGCTCACCCGCAGGCTCCTACGAGCAGTACTTC.

The table lists this clone with a count of one. V gene TRBV24-1 combines with J gene TRBJ2-1; 9 bases map to TRBD1. J lost 3 bases, V lost 3 bases, and 5 bases had no gene match. The CDR3 loop spans 16 amino acids. Germline V gives CDR1 KGHDR, CDR2 SFDVKD. CDR3 nucleotides: TGTGCCACCAGTGATCCCGGGACAGGGCGCTACAATGAGCAGTTCTTC. Protein: CATSDPGTGRYNEQFF.

J is TRBJ1-1 and V is TRBV3-1 (or the pseudogene TRBV3-2), with TRBD1 as a possible D gene (6 bases). CDR1 and CDR2 from the germline V gene are LGHDT and YNNKEL (reference sequence). There are 16 residues in the CDR3. The V end lost 4 bases, the J end lost 0 bases, and 15 bases lay between the germline ends. CDR3 residues: CASSRDITGLNTEAFF. CDR3 coding DNA: TGTGCCAGCAGCCGGGATATAACAGGGCTGAACACTGAAGCTTTCTTT.

V is TRBV12-3 or TRBV12-4 and J is TRBJ1-2; TRBD1 is a possible D gene (6 bases). Trimming left V 3 bases short and J 6 bases short, with 11 bases between. The CDR3 runs 13 residues. The CDR3 loop is CASSFGTPNGYTF. The CDR3, as DNA: TGTGCCAGCAGTTTCGGGACACCCAATGGCTACACCTTC.

This clone appeared once. The V call is TRBV10-3, the J call TRBJ2-7; D gene unclear. V was clipped by 4 bases and J by 3 bases, with 7 bases between them. This CDR3 is 12 amino acids long. Germline V lookup: CDR1 ENHRY, CDR2 SYGVKD. The CDR3 loop reads CAISALDYEQYF. The DNA for the CDR3 is TGTGCCATCAGTGCTCTAGACTACGAGCAGTACTTC.

The chain joins TRBV4-1 to TRBJ2-2, with 10 nucleotides matching TRBD2. The junction had 11 bases not matched to a gene; V was cut back by 0 bases and J by 4 bases. This CDR3 has 19 residues. The V gene's germline CDR1 is MGHRA and CDR2 YSYEKL. The CDR3 protein is CASSQDGPSSGRVTGELFF. For the CDR3, the DNA is TGCGCCAGCAGCCAAGACGGCCCCTCGAGCGGGAGGGTCACCGGGGAGCTGTTTTTT.

The chain employs TRBV4-3 and TRBJ2-5, with 12 bases that match TRBD1. CDR1 LGHNA and CDR2 YSLEER come from the germline V gene. The CDR3 totals 15 residues. Trimming at V came to 2 bases and at J to 4 bases, leaving 2 bases not matched to a gene. CDR3 sequence (DNA): TGCGCCAGCAGCCAAAGGGGACAGGGGGCAGAGACCCAGTACTTC. It translates to CASSQRGQGAETQYF.

This rearrangement joins TRBV20-1 to TRBJ1-2; D gene unclear. Trimming pared 4 bases from V and 6 bases from J, leaving 9 bases between. CDR1 and CDR2 (germline): DFQATT, SNEGSKA (reference sequence). This CDR3 is built from 11 residues. The CDR3 DNA reads TGCAGTGCTACACACGGGAATGGCTACACCTTC. Its translation is CSATHGNGYTF.

This chain links TRBV5-1 with TRBJ1-1; no definite D call. This CDR3 region has 15 residues. V lost 0 bases, J lost 2 bases, and 11 bases lay in between. Germline V lookup: CDR1 SGHRS, CDR2 YFSETQ. CDR3 in amino acids: CASSLGTASNTEAFF. The CDR3 region has the DNA TGCGCCAGCAGCTTGGGCACAGCTTCCAACACTGAAGCTTTCTTT. The full variable domain, in which reference TRBV5-1 and TRBJ1-1 provide the parts outside the CDR3, is KAGVTQTPRYLIKTRGQQVTLSCSPISGHRSVSWYQQTPGQGLQFLFEYFSETQRNKGNFPGRFSGRQFSNSRSEMNVSTLELGDSALYLCASSLGTASNTEAFFGQGTRLTVV.

The rearrangement uses TRBV9 and TRBJ1-2, with D possibly matching TRBD1 (6 bases). The V end lost 4 bases, the J end lost 4 bases, and 14 bases lay between the germline ends. The CDR3 is made up of 14 amino acids. Germline V lookup: CDR1 SGDLS, CDR2 YYNGEE. The CDR3 region has the DNA TGTGCCAGCAGCTCTGGAGGGGGGGCCTATGGCTACACCTTC. Amino acids: CASSSGGGAYGYTF.

The chain combines TRBV11-2 with TRBJ1-3; D remains unclear. With 1 base removed from V and 0 bases from J, the gap between germline ends came to 10 bases. CDR3 length: 16 residues. Germline assignment: CDR1 SGHAT and CDR2 FQNNGV. The CDR3 reads CASSLVNRVSGNTIYF. In DNA, the CDR3 is TGTGCCAGCAGCTTAGTTAACCGGGTCTCTGGAAACACCATATATTTT.

This chain uses TRBV5-5 with TRBJ1-3; the match to TRBD1 covers 11 bases. Germline-derived CDR1 and CDR2 are SGHKS and YYEKEE (reference sequence). V lost 2 bases, J lost 2 bases, and 6 bases stayed unmatched. The CDR3 has 17 residues. The CDR3 DNA is TGTGCCAGCAGCTTCAGCGCGGACAGGGGGCCTGGAAACACCATATATTTT. It specifies CASSFSADRGPGNTIYF.

This CDR3 reads CASSNGRDQPQHF. The DNA of the CDR3 is TGTGCCAGTAGTAACGGGAGGGATCAGCCCCAGCATTTT. This chain connects TRBV19 to TRBJ1-5; the D is unclear. The V end lost 4 bases, the J end lost 5 bases, and 9 bases lay between the germline ends. The length of the CDR3 is 13 residues. The germline V gene has CDR1 LNHDA and CDR2 SQIVND (reference sequence).

The chain joins TRBV7-2 to TRBJ2-1; 9 bases are a match to TRBD2. This CDR3 has 14 amino acids. Germline-derived CDR1 and CDR2 are SGHTA and FQGNSA. V was pared by 5 bases and J by 10 bases, with 9 bases of the junction left unmatched. The DNA of the CDR3 is TGTGCCAGCAGCCCTATAGCGGGAGCGGGGGAGCAGTTCTTC. Translated, it gives CASSPIAGAGEQFF.

The table lists this clone with a few counts. This chain uses TRBV6-4 with TRBJ1-3; D may be TRBD1 (6 bases). V lost 3 bases, J lost 1 base, and 10 bases lay in between. The germline CDR1 and CDR2 sequences are MRHNA and SNTAGT. This CDR3 contains 15 residues. Here the CDR3 reads CASSEGTKSGNTIYF. CDR3 coding DNA: TGTGCCAGCAGTGAGGGGACAAAATCTGGAAACACCATATATTTT.

This chain links TRBV30 with TRBJ2-7, with D tentatively TRBD2 (6 bases). The V and J ends lost 1 base and 3 bases respectively, with 10 bases between them. The germline gives CDR1 GTSNPN, CDR2 SVGIG (reference sequence). The CDR3 covers 13 residues. The DNA for the CDR3 is TGTGCCTGGAGTGGTAGCGGAGTCTACGAGCAGTACTTC. Translating gives CAWSGSGVYEQYF.

The V call is TRBV6-5, the J call TRBJ2-7; 8 positions match TRBD2. CDR1 is MNHEY, CDR2 SVGAGI, per germline. There are 15 residues in the CDR3. The V gene end was trimmed by 5 bases and the J gene end by 3 bases; junction bases not matched to a gene: 9. In DNA, the CDR3 is TGTGCCAGCAGTAGGGACGCGGGAGGCGTCTACGAGCAGTACTTC. Translated: CASSRDAGGVYEQYF.

The chain recombines TRBV4-3 with TRBJ1-2; 7 positions agree with TRBD1. This CDR3 comprises 16 residues. The germline V gene has CDR1 LGHNA and CDR2 YSLEER. V gave up 0 bases and J gave up 4 bases; unmatched junction bases: 8. The CDR3: CASSQERGGAGYGYTF. Written as DNA, the CDR3 is TGCGCCAGCAGCCAAGAGAGAGGGGGCGCGGGCTATGGCTACACCTTC.

The CDR3: CASSEIAGALASGELFF. As DNA, the CDR3 is TGTGCCAGCAGCGAAATAGCGGGAGCGCTGGCGTCCGGGGAGCTGTTTTTT. The chain joins TRBV5-6 to TRBJ2-2; TRBD2 aligns across 9 bases. This CDR3 is 17 amino acids long. Germline CDR1 is SGHDT and CDR2 is YYEEEE. The ends lost 4 bases at V and 6 bases at J; junction bases unmatched: 13.

The V and J genes are TRBV20-1 and TRBJ1-1; D unclear. This CDR3 has 14 residues. V gave up 3 bases and J gave up 2 bases, with 13 bases separating them. Germline CDR1 DFQATT, CDR2 SNEGSKA (reference sequence). The CDR3 here is CSASGKGANTEAFF. CDR3 sequence (DNA): TGCAGTGCTAGTGGGAAAGGAGCCAACACTGAAGCTTTCTTT.

The chain joins TRBV15 to TRBJ1-4; 7 bases match TRBD1. Losses at the gene ends were 4 bases for V and 6 bases for J; bases not matched to a gene: 5. Germline V gives CDR1 LNHNV, CDR2 YYDKDF (reference sequence). The CDR3 is 14 residues long. The CDR3 loop reads CATSIGGSDEKLFF. DNA for the CDR3: TGTGCCACCAGCATAGGGGGCTCAGATGAAAAACTGTTTTTT.

This chain joins TRBV7-2 and TRBJ2-3; D might be TRBD2 (6 bases). The V end lost 5 bases, the J end lost 3 bases, and 24 bases lay between the germline ends. This CDR3 is built from 18 residues. CDR1 and CDR2 (germline): SGHTA, FQGNSA. In DNA form, the CDR3 reads TGTGCCAGCAGCCCCCGGGGCGGGGTGGGGAGTGGGACAGATACGCAGTATTTT. This encodes CASSPRGGVGSGTDTQYF.

The chain carries TRBV10-3 and TRBJ1-4, with a tentative D call TRBD1 (5 bases). V was shortened by 10 bases and J by 8 bases, with 17 bases between the two germline ends. This CDR3 is built from 13 residues. CDR1 ENHRY and CDR2 SYGVKD come from the germline V gene. CDR3 loop: CATGGGVGEKLFF. CDR3 DNA sequence: TGTGCCACGGGGGGAGGGGTGGGCGAAAAACTGTTTTTT.

V is TRBV5-1 and J is TRBJ2-2; a possible D gene is TRBD1 (5 bases). The germline CDR1 and CDR2 sequences are SGHRS and YFSETQ. This CDR3 has 15 residues. The V gene lost 4 bases and the J gene lost 0 bases, with 10 bases spanning the gap. The CDR3 reads CASSLDRANTGELFF. In DNA, the CDR3 is TGCGCCAGCAGCCTAGACAGAGCGAACACCGGGGAGCTGTTTTTT.

This clone appeared a single time. This chain joins TRBV30 and TRBJ1-1; tentatively, D is TRBD1 (5 bases). CDR1 and CDR2 from the germline V gene are GTSNPN and SVGIG (reference sequence). V was pared by 2 bases and J by 2 bases, with 21 bases between. The CDR3 has 17 residues. DNA of the CDR3: TGTGCCTGGAGTTTTAGCGGGACCTATATACTTAACACTGAAGCTTTCTTT. Its translation is CAWSFSGTYILNTEAFF.